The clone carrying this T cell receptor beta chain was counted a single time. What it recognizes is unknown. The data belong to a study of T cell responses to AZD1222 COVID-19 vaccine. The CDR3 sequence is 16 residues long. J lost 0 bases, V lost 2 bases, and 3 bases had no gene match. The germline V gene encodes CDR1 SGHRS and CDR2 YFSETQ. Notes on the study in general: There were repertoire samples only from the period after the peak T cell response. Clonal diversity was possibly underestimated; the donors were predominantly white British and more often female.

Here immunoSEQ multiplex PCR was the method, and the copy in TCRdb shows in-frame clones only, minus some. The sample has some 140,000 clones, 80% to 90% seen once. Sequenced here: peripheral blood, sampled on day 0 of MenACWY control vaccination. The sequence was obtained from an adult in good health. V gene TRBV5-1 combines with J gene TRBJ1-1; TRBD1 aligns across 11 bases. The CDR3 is CASSFGTGGLNTEAFF. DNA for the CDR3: TGCGCCAGCAGCTTTGGGACAGGGGGTTTGAACACTGAAGCTTTCTTT. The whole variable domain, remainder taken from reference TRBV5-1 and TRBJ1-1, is KAGVTQTPRYLIKTRGQQVTLSCSPISGHRSVSWYQQTPGQGLQFLFEYFSETQRNKGNFPGRFSGRQFSNSRSEMNVSTLELGDSALYLCASSFGTGGLNTEAFFGQGTRLTVV.